These 8 T cell receptor beta chains originate from one sample sequenced in a study of blood T cell repertoires in COVID-19. Profiling relied on immunoSEQ multiplex PCR, and the TCRdb table lists in-frame clones only, not all of them. The sample gives approximately 120,000 clones, around 83% of which show up once; 18% is in the top ten. The material sequenced was PBMCs or T cells enriched from blood (not recorded which). These receptors originate from a man aged 25-40 years who had recovered from COVID-19.

The chain recombines TRBV6-5 with TRBJ1-1; 8 bases align to TRBD1. The V and J ends lost 6 bases and 10 bases, in that order; junction bases with no gene match: 7. This CDR3 contains 12 residues. From germline, CDR1 is MNHEY and CDR2 SVGAGI. CDR3 DNA sequence: TGTGCCAGCAGACTAAGACAGGGGCGAGCTTTCTTT. It specifies CASRLRQGRAFF.

The CDR3 DNA sequence: TGTGCCAGCAGCAAACAGAACAAGGGGAATTCACCCCTCCACTTT. It encodes CASSKQNKGNSPLHF. V gene TRBV21-1 combines with J gene TRBJ1-6; TRBD1, the table's D call, lacks a check against the DNA. TRBV21-1 is reported as a pseudogene. This CDR3 has 15 residues.

This clone has a single count. The V call is TRBV27, the J call TRBJ2-5; the D gene is possibly TRBD1 (6 bases). V gave up 2 bases and J gave up 2 bases, with 12 bases separating them. Germline V CDR1 and CDR2: MNHEY, SMNVEV (reference sequence). The CDR3 runs 15 residues. The CDR3, as DNA: TGTGCCAGCAGTTTAGGCAGGGGACGTCAAGAGACCCAGTACTTC. This codes for CASSLGRGRQETQYF.

This clone was seen only a few times. The V call is TRBV21-1, the J call TRBJ1-2; the D segment call TRBD1 is taken from the table without a DNA check. TRBV21-1 is recorded as a pseudogene. The CDR3 runs 16 residues. The DNA for the CDR3 is TGTGCCAGCAGCAAAGATGACAGGGCTTCTAACTATGGCTACACCTTC. As protein: CASSKDDRASNYGYTF.

The CDR3 DNA is TGTGCCAGCAGCTTGGGAAGGGACAGAATCTATGGCTACACCTTC. It translates to CASSLGRDRIYGYTF. The chain employs TRBV5-6 and TRBJ1-2; TRBD1 agrees at 7 bases. The trim removed 0 bases at V and 4 bases at J, leaving 6 bases unmatched. CDR1 and CDR2 from the germline V gene are SGHDT and YYEEEE. The CDR3 extends over 15 amino acids.

The rearrangement uses TRBV7-2 and TRBJ1-2; D is ambiguous. V dropped 5 bases and J dropped 0 bases, with 10 bases sitting between them. The CDR3 spans 14 residues. Per germline, CDR1 SGHTA and CDR2 FQGNSA. This CDR3 is CASSGRTTNYGYTF. In DNA, the CDR3 is TGTGCCAGCAGCGGACGGACTACTAACTATGGCTACACCTTC.

The CDR3 here is CASSYTPSGATYEQYF. DNA for the CDR3: TGTGCCAGCAGTTACACCCCTAGCGGGGCCACCTACGAGCAGTACTTC. The chain links TRBV6-5 to TRBJ2-7, with 9 nucleotides matching TRBD2. CDR3 size: 16 residues. V trimming: 2 bases; J trimming: 2 bases; junction bases outside the gene matches: 7. Germline V lookup: CDR1 MNHEY, CDR2 SVGAGI.

The CDR3 bases are TGCAGTGCTAGTCATTTAAGCGGGGCCTACAATGAGCAGTTCTTC. Its translation: CSASHLSGAYNEQFF. This chain links TRBV20-1 with TRBJ2-1, with 7 bases lining up with TRBD2. The CDR3 spans 15 residues. Germline V lookup: CDR1 DFQATT, CDR2 SNEGSKA (reference sequence). V was clipped by 3 bases and J by 2 bases; unmatched bases: 7.